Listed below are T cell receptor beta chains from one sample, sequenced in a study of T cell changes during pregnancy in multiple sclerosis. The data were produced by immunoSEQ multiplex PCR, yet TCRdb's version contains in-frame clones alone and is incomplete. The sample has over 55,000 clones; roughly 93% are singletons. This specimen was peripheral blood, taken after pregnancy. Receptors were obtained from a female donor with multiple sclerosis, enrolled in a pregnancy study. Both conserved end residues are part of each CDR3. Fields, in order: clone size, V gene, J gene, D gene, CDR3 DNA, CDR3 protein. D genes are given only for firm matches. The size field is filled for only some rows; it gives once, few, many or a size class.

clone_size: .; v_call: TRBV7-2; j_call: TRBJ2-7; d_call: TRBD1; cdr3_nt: TGTGCCAGCAGCTGGACAGGTAACTACGAGCAGTACTTC; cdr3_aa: CASSWTGNYEQYF
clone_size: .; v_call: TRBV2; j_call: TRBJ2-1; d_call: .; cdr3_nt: TGTGCCAGCAACTCCGGGACAACCTACAATGAGCAGTTCTTC; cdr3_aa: CASNSGTTYNEQFF
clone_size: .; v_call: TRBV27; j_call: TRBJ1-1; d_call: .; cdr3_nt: TGTGCCAGCAGTTCAGTTCAGAACACTGAAGCTTTCTTT; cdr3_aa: CASSSVQNTEAFF
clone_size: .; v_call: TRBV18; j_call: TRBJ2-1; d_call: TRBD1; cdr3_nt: TGTGCCAGCTCACCCGACAGGGGCCGATTGGACAATGAGCAGTTCTTC; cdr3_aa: CASSPDRGRLDNEQFF
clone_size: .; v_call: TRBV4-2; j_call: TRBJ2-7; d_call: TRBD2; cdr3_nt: TGTGCCAGCAGCCATCAAATTAGCGGGAGGGTCGACTACGAGCAGTACTTC; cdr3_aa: CASSHQISGRVDYEQYF
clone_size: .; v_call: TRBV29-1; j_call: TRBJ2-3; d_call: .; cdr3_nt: TGCAGCGCTCCCAGGGATGTGGATACGCAGTATTTT; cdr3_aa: CSAPRDVDTQYF
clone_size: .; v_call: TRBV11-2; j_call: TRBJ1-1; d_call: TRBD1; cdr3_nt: TGTGCCAGCAGCCCCGGGACAGCGAACACTGAAGCTTTCTTT; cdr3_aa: CASSPGTANTEAFF
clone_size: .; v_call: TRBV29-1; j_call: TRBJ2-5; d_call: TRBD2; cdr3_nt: TGCAGCGGTGGACTAGCGGGAGAACAGTTCCAAGAGACCCAGTACTTC; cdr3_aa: CSGGLAGEQFQETQYF
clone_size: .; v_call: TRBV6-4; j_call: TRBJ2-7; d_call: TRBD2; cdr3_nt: TGTGCCAGCAGTGACTCGACTAGCGGGAGAAACTACGAGCAGTACTTC; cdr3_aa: CASSDSTSGRNYEQYF
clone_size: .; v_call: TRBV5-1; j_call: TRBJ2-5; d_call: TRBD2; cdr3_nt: TGCGCCAGCAGCTTAGGACGGCGACTAGCGGATCAAGAGACCCAGTACTTC; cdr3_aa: CASSLGRRLADQETQYF
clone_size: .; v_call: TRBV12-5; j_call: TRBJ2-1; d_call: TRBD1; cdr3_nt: TGTGCTAGTGGTTTGGTATTATCGGACAGGGTGTACAATGAGCAGTTCTTC; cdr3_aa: CASGLVLSDRVYNEQFF
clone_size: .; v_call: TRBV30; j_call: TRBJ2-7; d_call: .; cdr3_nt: TGTGCCGTGGGGGCACGCGAGCAGTACTTC; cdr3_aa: CAVGAREQYF
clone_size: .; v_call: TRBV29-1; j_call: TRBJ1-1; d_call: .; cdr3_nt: TGCAGCGTTGAAAAAAGGAAAACAGGGAGTGGTTACACTGAAGCTTTCTTT; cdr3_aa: CSVEKRKTGSGYTEAFF
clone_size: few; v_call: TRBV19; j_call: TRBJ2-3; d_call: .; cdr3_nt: TGTGCCAGTAGTATAGTCGGCGGGAGCACAGATACGCAGTATTTT; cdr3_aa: CASSIVGGSTDTQYF
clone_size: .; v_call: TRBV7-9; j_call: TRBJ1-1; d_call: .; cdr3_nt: TGTGCCAGCAGCTTAGCCACCGGGACAGAAGCTTTCTTT; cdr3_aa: CASSLATGTEAFF
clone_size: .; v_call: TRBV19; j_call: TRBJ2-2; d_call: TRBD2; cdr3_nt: TGTGCCAGTAGTCCCGGGACTAGCGGGCCTGGCCCCGGGGAGCTGTTTTTT; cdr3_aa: CASSPGTSGPGPGELFF
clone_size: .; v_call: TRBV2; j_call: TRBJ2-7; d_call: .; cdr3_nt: TGTGCCAGCATTACTAGCTCCGACGAGCAGTACTTC; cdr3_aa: CASITSSDEQYF
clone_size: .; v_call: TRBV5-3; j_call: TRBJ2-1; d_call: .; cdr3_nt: TGTGCCAGAAGCCCCGGGACTTCTACGATGGATGAGCAGTTCTTC; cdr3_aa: CARSPGTSTMDEQFF
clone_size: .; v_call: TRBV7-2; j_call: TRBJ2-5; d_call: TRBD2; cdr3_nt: TGTGCCAGCAGCCCCCTGCTCTTCGGCGGGAGGGCCCGAGAGACCCAGTACTTC; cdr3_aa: CASSPLLFGGRARETQYF
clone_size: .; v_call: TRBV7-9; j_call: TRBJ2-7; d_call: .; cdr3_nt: TGTGCCAGCAGCTTAGCGACGGCCGGGAGCGGCGAGCAGTACTTC; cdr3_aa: CASSLATAGSGEQYF
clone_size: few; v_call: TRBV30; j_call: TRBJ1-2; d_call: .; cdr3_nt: TGTGCCTGGAGTCACGGGACAAGCTACTACACCTTC; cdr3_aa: CAWSHGTSYYTF
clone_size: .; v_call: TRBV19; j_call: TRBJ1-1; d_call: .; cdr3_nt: TGTGCCAGCAGCGAACAAACAGGGAACACTGAAGCTTTCTTT; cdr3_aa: CASSEQTGNTEAFF
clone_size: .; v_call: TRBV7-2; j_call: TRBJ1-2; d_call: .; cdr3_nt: TGTGCCAGCAGTCCAGGACAGAGCTATGGCTACACCTTC; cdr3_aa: CASSPGQSYGYTF
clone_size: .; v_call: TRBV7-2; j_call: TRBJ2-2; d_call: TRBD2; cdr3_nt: TGTGCCAGCAGCTCCGGACTAGCGGGAGTCCTCGGGGAGCTGTTTTTT; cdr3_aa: CASSSGLAGVLGELFF
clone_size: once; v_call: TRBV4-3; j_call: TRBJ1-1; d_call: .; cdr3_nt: TGCGCCAGCAGCCAAGATTGGTTGGTGGGGGACACCCCTTGGCACACTGAAGCTTTCTTT; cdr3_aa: CASSQDWLVGDTPWHTEAFF
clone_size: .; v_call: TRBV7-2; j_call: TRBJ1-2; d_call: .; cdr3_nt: TGTGCCAGCAGCTTAGCAGCGTCGACAGCTACTAATGGCTACACCTTC; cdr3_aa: CASSLAASTATNGYTF
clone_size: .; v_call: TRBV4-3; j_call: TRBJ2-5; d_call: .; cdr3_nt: TGCGCCAGCAGCCAAGAGGGTAGCCAGAGGGAGACCCAGTACTTC; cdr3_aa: CASSQEGSQRETQYF
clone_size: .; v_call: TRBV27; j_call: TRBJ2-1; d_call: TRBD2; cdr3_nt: TGTGCCAGCAGTCCCCGGGGACTAGCGGGAGGGCCTAATGAGCAGTTCTTC; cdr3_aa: CASSPRGLAGGPNEQFF
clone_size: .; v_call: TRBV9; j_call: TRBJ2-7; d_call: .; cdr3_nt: TGTGCCAGCAGCGTAGCGGGAACAACCTACGAGCAGTACTTC; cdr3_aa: CASSVAGTTYEQYF
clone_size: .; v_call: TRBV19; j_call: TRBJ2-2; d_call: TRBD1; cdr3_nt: TGTGCCAGTACTCGAACGGTAGGGACAGGAACCGGGGAGCTGTTTTTT; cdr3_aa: CASTRTVGTGTGELFF
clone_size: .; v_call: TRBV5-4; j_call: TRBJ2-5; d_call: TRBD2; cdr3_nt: TGTGCCAGCAGCTCCGGACTAGCGGGAGGGGAAGTTACGGAGACCCAGTACTTC; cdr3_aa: CASSSGLAGGEVTETQYF
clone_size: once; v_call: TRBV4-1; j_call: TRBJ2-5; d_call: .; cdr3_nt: TGCGCCAGCAGCCAAGGTCCGGGTGCCCCCGAGACCCAGTACTTC; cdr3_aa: CASSQGPGAPETQYF
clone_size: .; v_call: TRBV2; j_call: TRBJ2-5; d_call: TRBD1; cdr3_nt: TGTGCCAGCAGTGAGAGCAGGGGGCAAGAGACCCAGTACTTC; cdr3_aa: CASSESRGQETQYF
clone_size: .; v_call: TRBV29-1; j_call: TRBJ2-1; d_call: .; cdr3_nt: TGCAGCGTTGAAGATCAAGGAGGGGCTGGCAATGAGCAGTTCTTC; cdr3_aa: CSVEDQGGAGNEQFF
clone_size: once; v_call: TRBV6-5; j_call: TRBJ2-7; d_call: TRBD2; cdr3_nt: TGTGCCAGCAGTTACTCGAACAGCGGGAGTGGGAACGAGCAGTACTTC; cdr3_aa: CASSYSNSGSGNEQYF
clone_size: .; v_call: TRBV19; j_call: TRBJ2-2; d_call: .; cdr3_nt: TGTGCCAGTAGTAAGACAGGTGCCGGGGAGCTGTTTTTT; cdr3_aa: CASSKTGAGELFF
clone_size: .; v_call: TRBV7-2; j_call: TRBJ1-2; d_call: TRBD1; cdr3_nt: TGTGCCAGCAGCCCCGGACAGGCAAACTATGGCTACACCTTC; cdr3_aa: CASSPGQANYGYTF
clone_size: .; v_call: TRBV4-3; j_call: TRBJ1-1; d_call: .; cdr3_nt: TGCGCCAGCAGCCAAGGTTTTCAGGGATCGAACACTGAAGCTTTCTTT; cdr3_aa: CASSQGFQGSNTEAFF
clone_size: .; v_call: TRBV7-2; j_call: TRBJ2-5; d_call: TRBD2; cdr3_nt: TGTGCCAGCAGCTTAGCGGGGTTAGCGGGAGGATTGGAGACCCAGTACTTC; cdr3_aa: CASSLAGLAGGLETQYF
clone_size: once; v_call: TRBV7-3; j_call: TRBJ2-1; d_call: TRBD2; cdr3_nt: TGTGCCAGCAGCCCCCCGGGAGGCAATGAGCAGTTCTTC; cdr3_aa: CASSPPGGNEQFF
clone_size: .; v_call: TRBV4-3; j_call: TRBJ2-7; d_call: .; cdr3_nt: TGCGCCAGCAGCCAACACCGGGACTACGAGCAGTACTTC; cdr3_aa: CASSQHRDYEQYF
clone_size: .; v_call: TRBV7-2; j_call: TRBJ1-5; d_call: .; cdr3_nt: TGTGCCAGCAGCTCCTCAGGGGCCAATCAGCCCCAGCATTTT; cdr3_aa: CASSSSGANQPQHF
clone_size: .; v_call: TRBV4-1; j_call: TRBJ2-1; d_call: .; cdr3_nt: TGCGCCAGCAGCCAAGTATCCTACAATGAGCAGTTCTTC; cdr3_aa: CASSQVSYNEQFF
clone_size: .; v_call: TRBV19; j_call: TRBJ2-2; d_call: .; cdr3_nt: TGTGCCAGTAGTCCCCGGGTGTACACCGGGGAGCTGTTTTTT; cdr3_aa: CASSPRVYTGELFF
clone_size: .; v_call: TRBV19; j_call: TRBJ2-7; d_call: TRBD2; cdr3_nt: TGTGCCAGTAGTACCTTTAGCGGGAGTGTCCACGAGCAGTACTTC; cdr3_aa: CASSTFSGSVHEQYF
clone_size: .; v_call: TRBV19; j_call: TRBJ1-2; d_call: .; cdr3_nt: TGTGCCAGTAGTAATGCAGGGCCTCGGAACTATGGCTACACCTTC; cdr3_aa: CASSNAGPRNYGYTF
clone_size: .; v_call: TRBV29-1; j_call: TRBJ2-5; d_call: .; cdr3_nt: TGCAGCGTTGAATTCCACAGTAGACAAGAGACCCAGTACTTC; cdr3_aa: CSVEFHSRQETQYF
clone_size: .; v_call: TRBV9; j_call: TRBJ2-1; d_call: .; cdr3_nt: TGTGCCAGCAGCGAACTAGTCTACAATGAGCAGTTCTTC; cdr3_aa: CASSELVYNEQFF
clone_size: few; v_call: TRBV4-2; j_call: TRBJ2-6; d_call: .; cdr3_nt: TGTGCCAGCAGCCAAGCGGGTCAGGGATCCTCTGGGGCCAACGTCCTGACTTTC; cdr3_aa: CASSQAGQGSSGANVLTF
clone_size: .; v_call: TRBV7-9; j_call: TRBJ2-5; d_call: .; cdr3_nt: TGTGCCAGCAGCTTAGTCACAGCCCAAGAGACCCAGTACTTC; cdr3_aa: CASSLVTAQETQYF
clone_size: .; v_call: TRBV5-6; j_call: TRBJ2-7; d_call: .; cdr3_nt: TGTGCCAGCAGCTTGGATACGGGCTACGAGCAGTACTTC; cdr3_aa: CASSLDTGYEQYF
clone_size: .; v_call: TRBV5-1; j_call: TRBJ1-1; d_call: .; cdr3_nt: TGCGCCAGCAGCCCCCGGACAGCACAAGAGGGGACTGAAGCTTTCTTT; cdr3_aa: CASSPRTAQEGTEAFF
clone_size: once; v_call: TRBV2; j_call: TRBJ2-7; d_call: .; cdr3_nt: TGTGCCAGCAGTGAAAATGGTCTGAGCTCCTACGAGCAGTACTTC; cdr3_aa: CASSENGLSSYEQYF
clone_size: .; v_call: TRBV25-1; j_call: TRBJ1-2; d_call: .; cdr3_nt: TGTGCCAGCAGCAAACAGGGTGCTCGCTATGGCTACACCTTC; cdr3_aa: CASSKQGARYGYTF
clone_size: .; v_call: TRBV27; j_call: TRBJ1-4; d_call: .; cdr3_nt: TGTGCCAGCCGACCCCTGGGAGATGAAAAACTGTTTTTT; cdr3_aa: CASRPLGDEKLFF
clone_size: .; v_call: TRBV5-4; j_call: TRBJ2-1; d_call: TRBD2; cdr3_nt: TGTGCCAGCAGCCAGCTCACTAGCGGGCTAGACAATGAGCAGTTCTTC; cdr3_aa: CASSQLTSGLDNEQFF
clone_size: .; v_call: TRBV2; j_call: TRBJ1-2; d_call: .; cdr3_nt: TGTGCCAGCAGTTCTTCTACCGGGATGGGCTATGGCTACACCTTC; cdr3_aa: CASSSSTGMGYGYTF
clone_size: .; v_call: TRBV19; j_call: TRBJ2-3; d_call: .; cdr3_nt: TGTGCCAGTAGTGCCGCGGGGAGCAGGGATACGCAGTATTTT; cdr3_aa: CASSAAGSRDTQYF
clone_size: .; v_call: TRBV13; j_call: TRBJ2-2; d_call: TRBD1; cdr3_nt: TGTGCCAGCAGCGTAATACAGGGGCCGGCCGGGGAGCTGTTTTTT; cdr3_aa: CASSVIQGPAGELFF
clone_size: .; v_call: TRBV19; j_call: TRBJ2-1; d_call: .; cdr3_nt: TGTGCCAGCAAACTGACAGGGACTCGTGAGCAGTTCTTC; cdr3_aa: CASKLTGTREQFF